The 5 T cell receptor beta chains reported below all come from one sample, sequenced in a study of CD8 T cells in ankylosing spondylitis. MiXCR was run by TCRdb on the 5' RACE reads, yielding one entry per CDR3 protein. The repertoire holds 300,000 to 350,000 distinct CDR3 sequences, with roughly 11% as singletons. The specimen was blood, either unsorted or a sorted T cell fraction (not recorded which). The source of these receptors is a female donor with ankylosing spondylitis or in good health (not recorded which).

This clonotype has a handful of counts. CDR3 DNA sequence: TGTGCCAGCAGTGATTCATGGGGGAACGGGAACAATCAGCCCCAGCATTTT. Protein sequence: CASSDSWGNGNNQPQHF. The chain carries TRBV6-1 and TRBJ1-5; D might be TRBD1 (5 bases). The CDR3 is made up of 17 amino acids. The V end lost 3 bases, the J end lost 3 bases, and 18 bases lay between the germline ends. CDR1 and CDR2 from the germline V gene are MNHNS and SASEGT.

This clonotype was picked up a small number of times. The J gene is TRBJ2-2, the V gene TRBV20-1; D gene ambiguous. CDR1 and CDR2 (germline): DFQATT, SNEGSKA (reference sequence). V lost 3 bases and J 1 base, leaving 12 bases between the germline ends. This CDR3 spans 15 amino acids. The CDR3 here is CSASHGRKNTGELFF. The CDR3 DNA reads TGCAGTGCTAGTCATGGCCGTAAGAACACCGGGGAGCTGTTTTTT.

This CDR3 reads CASSPGLGLGEQYF. The CDR3 DNA reads TGTGCCAGCAGCCCCGGACTCGGGTTGGGTGAGCAGTACTTC. The rearrangement joins TRBV7-2 to TRBJ2-7; tentatively, D is TRBD2 (5 bases). The CDR3 runs to 14 residues. V was shortened by 5 bases and J by 7 bases, with 18 bases between the two germline ends. The germline V gene encodes CDR1 SGHTA and CDR2 FQGNSA.

The rearrangement uses TRBV5-1 and TRBJ1-1; the D gene is possibly TRBD1 (5 bases). Germline-derived CDR1 and CDR2 are SGHRS and YFSETQ. There are 17 residues in the CDR3. Trimming cost V 1 base and J 4 bases, with 20 bases left between them. The CDR3 DNA follows: TGCGCCAGCAGCTTGAACGGGGGTCATAATCGGGGCACTGAAGCTTTCTTT. This translates into CASSLNGGHNRGTEAFF. Full variable domain (remainder filled in from reference TRBV5-1 and TRBJ1-1): KAGVTQTPRYLIKTRGQQVTLSCSPISGHRSVSWYQQTPGQGLQFLFEYFSETQRNKGNFPGRFSGRQFSNSRSEMNVSTLELGDSALYLCASSLNGGHNRGTEAFFGQGTRLTVV.

At least ten counts were recorded for this clonotype. The rearrangement uses TRBV5-1 and TRBJ2-3, with D possibly TRBD1 on 5 matching bases. This CDR3 spans 15 amino acids. V dropped 2 bases and J dropped 2 bases, with 12 bases sitting between them. Per germline, CDR1 SGHRS and CDR2 YFSETQ. In DNA, the CDR3 is TGCGCCAGCAGCTTCCAGGGCCTCTCCACAGATACGCAGTATTTT. As protein: CASSFQGLSTDTQYF.